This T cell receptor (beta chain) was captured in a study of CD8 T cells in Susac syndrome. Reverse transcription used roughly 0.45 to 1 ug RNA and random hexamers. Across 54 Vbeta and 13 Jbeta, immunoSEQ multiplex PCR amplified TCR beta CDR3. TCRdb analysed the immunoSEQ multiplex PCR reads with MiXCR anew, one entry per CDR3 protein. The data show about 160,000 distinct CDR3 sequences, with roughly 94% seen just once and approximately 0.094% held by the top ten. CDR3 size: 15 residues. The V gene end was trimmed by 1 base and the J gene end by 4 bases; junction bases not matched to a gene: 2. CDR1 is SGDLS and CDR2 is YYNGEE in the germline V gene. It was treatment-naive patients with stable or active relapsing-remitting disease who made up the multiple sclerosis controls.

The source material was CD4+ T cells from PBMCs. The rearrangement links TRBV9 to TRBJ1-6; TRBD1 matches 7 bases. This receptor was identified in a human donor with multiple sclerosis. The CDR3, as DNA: TGTGCCAGCAGCGTAACGGGACAGTATAATTCACCCCTCCACTTT. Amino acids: CASSVTGQYNSPLHF.